A single sample gave rise to the 20 T cell receptor beta chains below, sequenced in a study of blood T cell repertoires in COVID-19. Data came from immunoSEQ multiplex PCR; TCRdb stores just in-frame clones and leaves some out. The sample contains 47,000 or so clones, approximately 81% of which appear only once. The specimen was peripheral blood. The receptors originated from a woman aged 80 or older with COVID-19, enrolled during active disease.

The CDR3 spells CASSAGSDYNEQFF. DNA for the CDR3: TGTGCCAGCAGTGCGGGTAGCGACTACAATGAGCAGTTCTTC. The genes are TRBV6-4 and TRBJ2-1, with D possibly matching TRBD2 (5 bases). CDR1 and CDR2 from the germline V gene are MRHNA and SNTAGT. This CDR3 comprises 14 residues. V was cut by 4 bases and J by 3 bases, with 10 bases left in between.

The V call is TRBV6-6, the J call TRBJ2-3; no definite D call. This CDR3 is 12 amino acids long. Trimming removed 8 bases from V and 2 bases from J, with 8 bases in between. In germline, CDR1 is MNHNY, CDR2 SVGAGI (reference sequence). The CDR3 DNA sequence: TGTGCCAGCTCCCAGTTCACAGATACGCAGTATTTT. It translates to CASSQFTDTQYF.

The rearrangement uses TRBV5-6 and TRBJ1-1; D is possibly TRBD1 (6 bases). CDR3 length equals 15 residues. CDR1 and CDR2 from the germline V gene are SGHDT and YYEEEE. The V gene lost 5 bases and the J gene lost 0 bases, with 14 bases spanning the gap. CDR3 sequence (DNA): TGTGCCAGCAGGGGTTACGGGACACTGAACACTGAAGCTTTCTTT. Residues: CASRGYGTLNTEAFF.

This clone was counted only a few times. The CDR3 bases are TGTGCCAGCAGCTCGGGACAGGGCCACTCACCCCTCCACTTT. Translated, it gives CASSSGQGHSPLHF. The chain recombines TRBV11-2 with TRBJ1-6, with 9 bases that match TRBD1. The length of the CDR3 is 14 residues. V shed 4 bases, J shed 10 bases, and the junction held 5 bases outside the gene matches. CDR1 is SGHAT, CDR2 FQNNGV, per germline.

This sequence joins TRBV9 and TRBJ2-5, with D possibly being TRBD1 (6 bases). Germline assignment: CDR1 SGDLS and CDR2 YYNGEE. V shed 0 bases and J shed 1 base, with 7 bases lying between them. The CDR3 covers 14 residues. The CDR3 coding sequence is TGTGCCAGCAGCGTAGGGACAGCCCAAGAGACCCAGTACTTC. Protein sequence: CASSVGTAQETQYF.

This clone appeared once. The chain combines TRBV3-1 (or the pseudogene TRBV3-2) with TRBJ2-7; possibly TRBD2 for D (5 bases). Trimming took 3 bases from V and 4 from J, leaving 10 bases between them. The CDR3 is made up of 13 amino acids. CDR1 is LGHDT, CDR2 YNNKEL, per germline (reference sequence). This chain's CDR3 is CASSQEVGYEQYF. In DNA form, the CDR3 reads TGTGCCAGCAGCCAGGAGGTGGGATACGAGCAGTACTTC.

The chain has TRBV2 and TRBJ1-5; 8 bases agree with TRBD1. The V gene's germline CDR1 is SNHLY and CDR2 FYNNEI. V shed 8 bases and J 3 bases; nucleotides not matched to a gene: 6. The CDR3 has 14 amino acids. In DNA, the CDR3 is TGTGCCAGCGGGGGACAGGTTAACAATCAGCCCCAGCATTTT. Encoded protein: CASGGQVNNQPQHF. Supplemented by reference TRBV2 and TRBJ1-5, the full variable domain reads EPEVTQTPSHQVTQMGQEVILRCVPISNHLYFYWYRQILGQKVEFLVSFYNNEISEKSEIFDDQFSVERPDGSNFTLKIRSTKLEDSAMYFCASGGQVNNQPQHFGDGTRLSIL.

The chain links TRBV20-1 to TRBJ2-7; TRBD2 aligns across 7 bases. The CDR3 runs to 14 residues. V lost 3 bases, J lost 4 bases, and 9 bases stayed unmatched. Germline CDR1 and CDR2: DFQATT and SNEGSKA (reference sequence). As DNA, the CDR3 is TGCAGTGCTAGTCCCCCTAGCGGAAGATACGAGCAGTACTTC. Its protein is CSASPPSGRYEQYF.

The J gene is TRBJ2-1, the V gene TRBV4-1, with 8 bases aligning to TRBD2. The CDR3 spans 17 residues. V lost 0 bases to trimming and J lost 4 bases; unmatched junction nucleotides: 8. Germline values: CDR1 MGHRA, CDR2 YSYEKL. CDR3 loop: CASSQDPGSGTYNEQFF. In nucleotides, the CDR3 is TGCGCCAGCAGCCAAGATCCTGGTAGCGGGACGTACAATGAGCAGTTCTTC.

The gene calls are TRBV2 and TRBJ2-5, with 15 bases identical to TRBD2. The CDR3 is 16 residues long. V lost 6 bases to trimming and J lost 5 bases; unmatched junction nucleotides: 7. Germline lookup yields CDR1 SNHLY and CDR2 FYNNEI. The DNA for the CDR3 is TGTGCCAGCAGAAACGGACTAGCGGGAGGGCCGGAGACCCAGTACTTC. Translated, it gives CASRNGLAGGPETQYF.

This clone appeared a single time. V gene TRBV6-5 combines with J gene TRBJ2-7; 9 bases match TRBD1. This CDR3 is 15 amino acids long. Germline CDR1 reads MNHEY; CDR2 reads SVGAGI. Losses at the gene ends were 6 bases for V and 4 bases for J; bases not matched to a gene: 10. CDR3 nucleotides: TGTGCCAGCAGAACCGACAGGGGGACCTCATACGAGCAGTACTTC. The encoded protein is CASRTDRGTSYEQYF.

The chain couples TRBV7-9 to TRBJ1-2, with 8 bases that match TRBD1. Per the germline V gene, CDR1 is SEHNR and CDR2 is FQNEAQ (reference sequence). With 6 bases clipped from V and 3 bases from J, the junction kept 9 bases outside the gene matches. The CDR3 extends over 15 amino acids. The DNA of the CDR3 is TGTGCCAGCAGTATCGGACAGGGACGTGACTATGGCTACACCTTC. Translating it yields CASSIGQGRDYGYTF.

This chain connects TRBV18 to TRBJ1-1; D is undetermined. The V and J ends lost 5 bases and 4 bases respectively, with 11 bases between them. The CDR3 sequence is 13 residues long. CDR1 and CDR2 from the germline V gene are KGHSH and LQKENI. DNA of the CDR3: TGTGCCAGCTCAGTCGAGGGCGGCACTGAAGCTTTCTTT. Amino acid sequence: CASSVEGGTEAFF.

This rearrangement joins TRBV19 to TRBJ2-7; 7 bases agree with TRBD1. V lost 3 bases and J lost 4; bases outside the gene matches: 3. Germline V gene data show CDR1 as LNHDA and CDR2 as SQIVND (reference sequence). This CDR3 is built from 13 residues. This CDR3 reads CASSMGQQYEQYF. The CDR3, as DNA: TGTGCCAGTAGTATGGGACAGCAGTACGAGCAGTACTTC.

The chain carries TRBV7-2 and TRBJ2-5; D remains ambiguous. This CDR3 is 14 amino acids long. V dropped 2 bases and J dropped 3 bases, with 10 bases sitting between them. The V gene's germline CDR1 is SGHTA and CDR2 FQGNSA. The CDR3 region has the DNA TGTGCCAGCAGCTTATATCCTTACAAAGAGACCCAGTACTTC. Translating gives CASSLYPYKETQYF.

The V and J genes are TRBV3-1 (or the pseudogene TRBV3-2) and TRBJ2-7, with D maybe TRBD2 (5 bases). Deletions cut 4 bases from V and 4 bases from J, with 14 bases between. Germline-derived CDR1 and CDR2 are LGHDT and YNNKEL (reference sequence). There are 14 residues in the CDR3. CDR3 protein: CASSRAGRAYEQYF. The CDR3 DNA reads TGTGCCAGCAGCCGGGCGGGTAGGGCTTACGAGCAGTACTTC.

This sequence joins TRBV10-3 and TRBJ1-3, with 7 bases matching TRBD1. J was trimmed by 0 bases and V by 6 bases; bases with no gene match: 5. From germline, CDR1 is ENHRY and CDR2 SYGVKD. CDR3 length equals 15 residues. The CDR3 spells CAIRAGQHSGNTIYF. The CDR3, as DNA: TGTGCCATCAGGGCGGGACAGCACTCTGGAAACACCATATATTTT.

The V and J genes are TRBV7-8 and TRBJ2-5; no reliable D call. V shed 2 bases and J shed 1 base, with 5 bases lying between them. CDR1 is SGHVS and CDR2 is FQNEAQ in the germline V gene. The CDR3 sequence is 13 residues long. The DNA of the CDR3 is TGTGCCAGCAGCTTAACAGTCCAAGAGACCCAGTACTTC. Translating it yields CASSLTVQETQYF.

The gene calls are TRBV2 and TRBJ2-3; 7 positions agree with TRBD2. With 3 bases clipped from V and 3 bases from J, the junction kept 6 bases outside the gene matches. Germline V CDR1 and CDR2: SNHLY, FYNNEI. This CDR3 is built from 15 residues. In nucleotides, the CDR3 is TGTGCCAGCAGTGACGGGTGGGGGGGGACAGATACGCAGTATTTT. Protein product: CASSDGWGGTDTQYF.

This chain links TRBV30 with TRBJ1-2; possible D gene TRBD1, 6 bases. Looked up from germline, CDR1 is GTSNPN and CDR2 is SVGIG (reference sequence). Trimming shortened V by 3 bases and J by 3 bases, and 14 bases separated the two germline ends. The CDR3 is 14 amino acids. DNA for the CDR3: TGTGCCTGGAGACGACAGGCTACCGACTATGGCTACACCTTC. Amino acids: CAWRRQATDYGYTF.